Listed below are T cell receptor beta chains from one sample, sequenced in a study of blood T cell repertoires in COVID-19. Here immunoSEQ multiplex PCR was the method, and the copy in TCRdb shows in-frame clones only, minus some. The table lists roughly 67,000 clones, 70% to 90% of them singletons. The sequenced material came from peripheral blood. All receptors come from a man in his fifties or sixties with acute or convalescent COVID-19. Both conserved end residues are part of each CDR3. Fields, in order: V gene, clone size, J gene, D gene, CDR3 protein, CDR3 DNA. The D gene is left open where the match is weak. Clone size appears in some rows only: once, few, many, or a class for an expanded clone.

>TRBV5-1|NA|TRBJ1-3|TRBD1
CASSLDRLRNTIYF
TGCGCCAGCAGTCTGGACAGGCTTAGGAACACCATATATTTT
>TRBV15|NA|TRBJ2-2|NA
CATSNTGRAGELFF
TGTGCCACCAGCAACACAGGGAGGGCCGGGGAGCTGTTTTTT
>TRBV3-1/TRBV3-2|once|TRBJ2-1|TRBD2
CASSQEGASGASAYNEQFF
TGTGCCAGCAGCCAAGAAGGGGCTAGCGGGGCATCAGCCTACAATGAGCAGTTCTTC
>TRBV6-5|NA|TRBJ1-4|NA
CASSSDREKLFF
TGTGCCAGCAGTTCAGACAGGGAAAAACTGTTTTTT
>TRBV13|NA|TRBJ1-3|TRBD1
CASSVDRVGNTIYF
TGTGCCAGCAGCGTTGACAGGGTAGGAAACACCATATATTTT
>TRBV3-1/TRBV3-2|NA|TRBJ1-2|NA
CASSQDLRGYTF
TGTGCCAGCAGCCAAGACCTTCGTGGCTACACCTTC
>TRBV9|NA|TRBJ1-2|TRBD1
CASSAGRTGSYGYTF
TGTGCCAGCAGCGCCGGCAGGACAGGGTCCTATGGCTACACCTTC
>TRBV9|few|TRBJ2-2|NA
CASSPRDSPGTGELFF
TGTGCCAGCAGCCCTCGGGACTCCCCGGGAACCGGGGAGCTGTTTTTT
>TRBV2|NA|TRBJ1-2|TRBD1
CASSEGTRGRYGYTF
TGTGCCAGCAGTGAAGGTACCAGGGGGAGGTATGGCTACACCTTC
>TRBV5-1|NA|TRBJ2-1|TRBD2
CASSGTLTSASYSEQFF
TGCGCCAGCAGCGGGACGTTGACTAGCGCTAGCTATAGTGAGCAGTTCTTC
>TRBV6-6|NA|TRBJ1-6|TRBD1
CASSRQGSSSYNSPLHF
TGTGCCAGCAGCCGACAGGGCTCCAGCTCCTATAATTCACCCCTCCACTTT
>TRBV7-9|NA|TRBJ2-3|TRBD2
CASSPQRGLPADTQYF
TGTGCCAGCAGCCCCCAGCGGGGTCTCCCCGCAGATACGCAGTATTTT
>TRBV15|NA|TRBJ1-1|TRBD1
CATSYDRGSETFF
TGTGCCACCAGCTACGACAGGGGGAGTGAGACTTTCTTT